The T cell receptor beta chain described here comes from a study of blood T cell repertoires in COVID-19. Across the study: Sites across the United States, Italy and Spain contributed samples from acute and convalescent COVID-19.

Data came from immunoSEQ multiplex PCR; TCRdb stores just in-frame clones and leaves some out. The data contain under 200,000 clones, about 87% of them seen just once; the ten biggest clones take up more than 25%. V shed 0 bases and J 1 base; nucleotides not matched to a gene: 3. This CDR3 is built from 17 residues. Germline V gene sequence: CDR1 SGHTA, CDR2 FQGTGA. This TCR was sampled from a man aged 60 to 69 with acute or convalescent COVID-19. The sequenced sample consisted of peripheral blood. The chain uses TRBV7-3 and TRBJ2-2; 9 bases map to TRBD1. CDR3 sequence reads: CASSLTPDRGNTGELFF. Here the CDR3 DNA reads TGTGCCAGCAGCTTAACCCCGGACAGGGGGAACACCGGGGAGCTGTTTTTT.